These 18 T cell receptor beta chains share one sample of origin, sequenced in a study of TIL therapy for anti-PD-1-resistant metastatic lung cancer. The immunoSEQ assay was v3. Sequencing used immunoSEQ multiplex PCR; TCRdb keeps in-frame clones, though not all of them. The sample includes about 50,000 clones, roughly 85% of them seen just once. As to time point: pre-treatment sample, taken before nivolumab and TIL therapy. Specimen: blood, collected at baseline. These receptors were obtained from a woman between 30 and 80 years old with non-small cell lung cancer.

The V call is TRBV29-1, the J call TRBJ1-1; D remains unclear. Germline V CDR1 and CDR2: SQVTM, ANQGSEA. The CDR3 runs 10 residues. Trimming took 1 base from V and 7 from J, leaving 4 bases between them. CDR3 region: CSVEVYEAFF. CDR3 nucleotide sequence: TGCAGCGTTGAAGTGTATGAAGCTTTCTTT.

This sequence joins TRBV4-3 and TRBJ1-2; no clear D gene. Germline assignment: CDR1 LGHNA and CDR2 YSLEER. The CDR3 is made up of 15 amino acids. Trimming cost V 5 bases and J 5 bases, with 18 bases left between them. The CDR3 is CASSVQPGEQYGYTF. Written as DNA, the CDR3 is TGCGCCAGCAGCGTCCAACCTGGGGAACAGTATGGCTACACCTTC.

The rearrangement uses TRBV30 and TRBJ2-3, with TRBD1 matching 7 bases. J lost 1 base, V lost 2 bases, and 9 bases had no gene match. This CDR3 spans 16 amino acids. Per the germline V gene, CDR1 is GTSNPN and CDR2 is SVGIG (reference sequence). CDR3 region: CAWSSVEGAGTDTQYF. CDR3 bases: TGTGCCTGGAGTTCGGTAGAGGGGGCGGGCACAGATACGCAGTATTTT.

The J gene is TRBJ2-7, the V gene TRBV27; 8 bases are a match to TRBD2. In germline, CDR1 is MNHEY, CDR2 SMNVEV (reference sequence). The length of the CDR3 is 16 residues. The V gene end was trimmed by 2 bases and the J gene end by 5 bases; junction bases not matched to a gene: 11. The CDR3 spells CASSLDPGTSVHEQYF. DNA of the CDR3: TGTGCCAGCAGTTTAGACCCCGGGACTAGTGTCCACGAGCAGTACTTC.

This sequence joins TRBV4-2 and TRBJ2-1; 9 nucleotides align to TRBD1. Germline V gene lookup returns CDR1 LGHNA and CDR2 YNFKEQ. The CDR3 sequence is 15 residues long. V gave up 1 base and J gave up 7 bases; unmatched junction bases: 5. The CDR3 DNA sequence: TGTGCCAGCAGCCAAGGCCGCGACAGGGGGAATGAGCAGTTCTTC. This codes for CASSQGRDRGNEQFF.

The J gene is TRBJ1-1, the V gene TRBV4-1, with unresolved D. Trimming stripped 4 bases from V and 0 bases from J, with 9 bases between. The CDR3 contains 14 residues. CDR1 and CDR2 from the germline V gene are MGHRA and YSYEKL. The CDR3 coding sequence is TGCGCCAGCAGCCTACCAGCCATGAACACTGAAGCTTTCTTT. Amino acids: CASSLPAMNTEAFF.

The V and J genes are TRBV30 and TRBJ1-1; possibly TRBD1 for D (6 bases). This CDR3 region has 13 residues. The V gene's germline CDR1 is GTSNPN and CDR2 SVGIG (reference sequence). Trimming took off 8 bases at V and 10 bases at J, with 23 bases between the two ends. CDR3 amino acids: CARGETGLLRAFF. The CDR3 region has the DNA TGTGCCCGGGGGGAAACAGGGCTACTGCGAGCTTTCTTT.

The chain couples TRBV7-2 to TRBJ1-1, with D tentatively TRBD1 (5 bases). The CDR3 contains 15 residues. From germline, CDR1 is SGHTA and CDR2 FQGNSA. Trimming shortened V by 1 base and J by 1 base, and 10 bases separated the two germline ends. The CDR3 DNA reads TGTGCCAGCAGCTTAGGTCTGGGGACGAACACTGAAGCTTTCTTT. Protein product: CASSLGLGTNTEAFF.

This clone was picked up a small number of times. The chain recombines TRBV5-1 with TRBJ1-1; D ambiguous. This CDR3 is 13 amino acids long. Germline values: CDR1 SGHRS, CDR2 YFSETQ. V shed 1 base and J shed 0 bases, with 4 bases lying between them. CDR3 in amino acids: CASSLYLNTEAFF. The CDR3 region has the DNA TGCGCCAGCAGCTTGTACCTGAACACTGAAGCTTTCTTT.

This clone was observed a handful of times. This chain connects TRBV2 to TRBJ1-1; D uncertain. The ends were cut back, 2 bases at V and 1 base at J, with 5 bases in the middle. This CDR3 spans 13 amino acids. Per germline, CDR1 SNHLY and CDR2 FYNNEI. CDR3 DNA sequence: TGTGCCAGCAGTGAATATGCGAACACTGAAGCTTTCTTT. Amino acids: CASSEYANTEAFF.

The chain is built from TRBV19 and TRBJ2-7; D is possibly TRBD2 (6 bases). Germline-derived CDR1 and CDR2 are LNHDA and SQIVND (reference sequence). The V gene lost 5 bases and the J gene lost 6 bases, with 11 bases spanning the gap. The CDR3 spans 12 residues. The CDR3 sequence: CASSLNGGEQYF. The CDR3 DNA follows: TGTGCCAGTAGTTTAAACGGGGGCGAGCAGTACTTC.

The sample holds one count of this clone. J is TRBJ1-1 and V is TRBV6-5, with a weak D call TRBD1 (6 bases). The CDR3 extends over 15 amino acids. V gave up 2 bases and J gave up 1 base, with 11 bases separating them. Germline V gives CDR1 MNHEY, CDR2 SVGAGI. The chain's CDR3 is CASSYDGTPNTEAFF. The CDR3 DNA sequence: TGTGCCAGCAGTTACGACGGGACACCGAACACTGAAGCTTTCTTT.

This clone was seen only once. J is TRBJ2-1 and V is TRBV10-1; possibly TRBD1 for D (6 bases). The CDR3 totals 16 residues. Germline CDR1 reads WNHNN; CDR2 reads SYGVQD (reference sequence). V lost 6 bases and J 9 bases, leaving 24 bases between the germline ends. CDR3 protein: CASSEIITGARGEQFF. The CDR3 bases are TGCGCCAGCAGCGAAATTATAACCGGGGCCAGGGGTGAGCAGTTCTTC.

The DNA for the CDR3 is TGCGCCAGCAGCTCGGGGACAGGGCTAGCTGGGGCCAACGTCCTGACTTTC. Amino acids: CASSSGTGLAGANVLTF. V gene TRBV5-1 combines with J gene TRBJ2-6; TRBD1 agrees at 9 bases. J was trimmed by 2 bases and V by 3 bases; bases with no gene match: 6. Germline V gene data show CDR1 as SGHRS and CDR2 as YFSETQ. The CDR3 runs to 17 residues.

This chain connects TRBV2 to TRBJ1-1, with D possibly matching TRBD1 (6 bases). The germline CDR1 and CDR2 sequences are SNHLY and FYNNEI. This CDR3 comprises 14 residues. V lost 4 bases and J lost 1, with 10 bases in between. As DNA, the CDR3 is TGTGCCAGCAGTGGGGGGCATTGGAACACTGAAGCTTTCTTT. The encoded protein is CASSGGHWNTEAFF.

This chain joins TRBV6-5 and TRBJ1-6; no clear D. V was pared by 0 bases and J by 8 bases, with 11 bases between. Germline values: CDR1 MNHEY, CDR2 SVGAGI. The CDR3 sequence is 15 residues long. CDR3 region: CASSYSTQTHSPLHF. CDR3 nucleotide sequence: TGTGCCAGCAGTTACTCGACCCAAACTCATTCACCCCTCCACTTT.

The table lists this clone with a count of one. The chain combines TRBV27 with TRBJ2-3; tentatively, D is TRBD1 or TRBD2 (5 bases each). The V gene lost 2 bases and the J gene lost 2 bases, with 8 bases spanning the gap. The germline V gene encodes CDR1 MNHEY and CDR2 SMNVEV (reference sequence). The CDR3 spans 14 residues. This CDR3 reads CASSLQGPTDTQYF. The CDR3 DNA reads TGTGCCAGCAGTTTACAGGGACCCACAGATACGCAGTATTTT.

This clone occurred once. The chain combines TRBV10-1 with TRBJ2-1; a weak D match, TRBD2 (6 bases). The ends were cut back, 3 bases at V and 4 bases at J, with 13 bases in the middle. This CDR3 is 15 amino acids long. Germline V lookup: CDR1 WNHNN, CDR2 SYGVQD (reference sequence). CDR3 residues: CASSDDGRGYNEQFF. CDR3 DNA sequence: TGCGCCAGCAGTGACGACGGGAGAGGGTACAATGAGCAGTTCTTC.